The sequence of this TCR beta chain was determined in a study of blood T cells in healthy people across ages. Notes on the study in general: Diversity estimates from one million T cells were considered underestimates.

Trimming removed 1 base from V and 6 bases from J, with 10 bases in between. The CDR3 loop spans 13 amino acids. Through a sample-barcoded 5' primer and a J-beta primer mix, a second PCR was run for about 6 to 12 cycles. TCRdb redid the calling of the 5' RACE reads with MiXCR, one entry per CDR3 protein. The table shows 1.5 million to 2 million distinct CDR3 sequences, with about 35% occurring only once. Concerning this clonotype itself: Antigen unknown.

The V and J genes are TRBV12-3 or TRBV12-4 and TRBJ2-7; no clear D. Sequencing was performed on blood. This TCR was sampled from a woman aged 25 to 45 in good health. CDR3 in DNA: TGTGCCAGCAGTTTAGGACCATCGAGCGAGCAGTACTTC. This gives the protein CASSLGPSSEQYF.